This T cell receptor (beta chain) was retrieved from a study of early T cells in non-severe SARS-CoV-2 infection. TCRdb reprocessed the 5' RACE reads via MiXCR and lists one record per CDR3 protein. This sample has over 25,000 distinct CDR3 sequences, with 5% to 5.5% found just once. Many counts were recorded for this clonotype. Germline V gives CDR1 SEHNR, CDR2 FQNEAQ (reference sequence). This CDR3 has 14 amino acids. V gave up 5 bases and J gave up 1 base, with 11 bases separating them. V gene TRBV7-9 combines with J gene TRBJ1-1; D gene ambiguous. The origin of this receptor is an adult who was a healthcare worker with PCR-confirmed SARS-CoV-2 infection or an uninfected control (not recorded which). The sequencing sample was made of whole blood. The CDR3 loop reads CASSPSWGNTEAFF. The CDR3 DNA follows: TGTGCCAGCAGCCCCAGTTGGGGGAACACTGAAGCTTTCTTT. The full variable domain, rest sourced from reference TRBV7-9 and TRBJ1-1, is DTGVSQNPRHKITKRGQNVTFRCDPISEHNRLYWYRQTLGQGPEFLTYFQNEAQLEKSRLLSDRFSAERPKGSFSTLEIQRTEQGDSAMYLCASSPSWGNTEAFFGQGTRLTVV.